The entry that follows covers one T cell receptor beta chain sequence. Other DNA sequences of this sample code for an identical CDR3. The entry originates in a study of shared T cell receptors in the human thymus. The CDR3 runs 14 residues. Looked up from germline, CDR1 is SGHKS and CDR2 is YYEKEE (reference sequence). J lost 8 bases, V lost 4 bases, and 6 bases had no gene match. TCRdb's table, derived via immunoSEQ multiplex PCR, lists solely in-frame clones and lacks some. The data contain some 660,000 clones, over 75% of them singletons. These same data were also listed under a study on human thymus T cells. This second report adds: Thymus specimens were resections from corrective heart surgery. Within thymic and blood repertoires, V and J gene usage appeared to be biased.

The sample consisted of thymocytes. The source is a boy under two years old with a congenital heart defect. The V call is TRBV5-5, the J call TRBJ1-4; 9 positions agree with TRBD1. CDR3 region: CASSPGQGQEKLFF. The DNA for the CDR3 is TGTGCCAGCAGCCCGGGACAGGGACAAGAAAAACTGTTTTTT.